The source of this T cell receptor beta chain is a study of blood T cell repertoires in COVID-19. Study-wide background: There were acute and convalescent COVID-19 samples, and they came from the United States, Italy and Spain. T cells, B-cell-depleted T cells, or PBMCs supplied cDNA or gDNA.

V was clipped by 4 bases and J by 7 bases; unmatched bases: 11. Per the germline V gene, CDR1 is LGHNA and CDR2 is YNFKEQ. This CDR3 comprises 16 residues. As handled by the study authors: Nucleated cell counts were estimated from reference gene primer amplification. Sequencing was performed with immunoSEQ multiplex PCR; in TCRdb, only in-frame clones are kept and a portion is missing. That table gives V, J and clone size, and the DNA gave D and trimming. The repertoire holds 110,000 or so clones, with 84% as singletons. The chain couples TRBV4-2 to TRBJ1-4; 8 bases align to TRBD1. The sequence was collected from a woman in her 40s with acute or convalescent COVID-19. The sequenced sample consisted of peripheral blood. CDR3 sequence reads: CASSRQGSMESEKLFF. The CDR3 DNA sequence: TGTGCCAGCAGCCGACAGGGGTCGATGGAGAGTGAAAAACTGTTTTTT.